This is a list of T cell receptor beta chains from one sample in a study of blood T cell repertoires in COVID-19. Using immunoSEQ multiplex PCR, the repertoire was profiled, and TCRdb retains in-frame clones only, with some absent. The table records over 110,000 clones, 80% to 90% of them present only once. Sample: peripheral blood. The receptors here all came from a woman aged 45-60 years with acute or convalescent COVID-19. Both conserved end residues are part of each CDR3. D genes are given only for firm matches. Where a row states a size, it is once, few, many or the class of an expanded clone; other rows omit it.

size	V	D	J	DNA	CDR3
NA	TRBV19	TRBD2	TRBJ2-3	TGTGCCAGTAGTACTACTAGCGGGAGCACAGATACGCAGTATTTT	CASSTTSGSTDTQYF
NA	TRBV3-1/TRBV3-2	NA	TRBJ1-5	TGTGCCAGCAGCCAAGGGGGGGTGAAGCCCCAGCATTTT	CASSQGGVKPQHF
NA	TRBV24-1	NA	TRBJ2-3	TGTGCCACCAGTGACCCCCCTACTGACTGTATGGCGGCCAGCACAGATACGCAGTATTTT	CATSDPPTDCMAASTDTQYF
NA	TRBV5-1	TRBD2	TRBJ2-1	TGCGCCAGCAGCTTAAGGACTAGCGGCGATGAGCAGTTCTTC	CASSLRTSGDEQFF
NA	TRBV6-6	NA	TRBJ1-1	TGTGCCAGCACCGGGGGGTGGGGACCCCCAAAAAGTGCTTTCTTT	CASTGGWGPPKSAFF
NA	TRBV28	TRBD1	TRBJ1-6	TGTGCCAGCAGTTCGGGGACAGGGGCCTATAATTCACCCCTCCACTTT	CASSSGTGAYNSPLHF
NA	TRBV6-5	NA	TRBJ1-2	TGTGCCAGCAGCTCTCCGACAAAGTCGTATGGCTACACCTTC	CASSSPTKSYGYTF
NA	TRBV7-8	TRBD2	TRBJ2-1	TGTGCCAGCAGCCTACTAGCGGGAGGGTCTTTACCTACAAATGAGCAGTTCTTC	CASSLLAGGSLPTNEQFF
NA	TRBV7-6	TRBD1	TRBJ1-2	TGTGCCAGCAGCTTAGGGACAGGAAGTAAAGGCTACACCTTC	CASSLGTGSKGYTF
NA	TRBV5-1	NA	TRBJ1-4	TGCGCCAGCAGCTTGTGGGACTCGAATGAAAAACTGTTTTTT	CASSLWDSNEKLFF
NA	TRBV5-1	TRBD1	TRBJ1-1	TGCGCCAGCAGCTTGGCGACAGGGGGTTTCACTGAAGCTTTCTTT	CASSLATGGFTEAFF
NA	TRBV7-9	TRBD2	TRBJ2-7	TGTGCCAGCAGCTTAGAGACTAGCGGGAGGGGGGCCTACGAGCAGTACTTC	CASSLETSGRGAYEQYF
NA	TRBV3-1/TRBV3-2	NA	TRBJ1-2	TGTGCCAGCAGCCAAGATGTCGGGAGCTATGGCTACACCTTC	CASSQDVGSYGYTF
NA	TRBV5-1	NA	TRBJ1-5	TGCGCCAGCAGCTTGGAGGGGAGGGAAAATCAGCCCCAGCATTTT	CASSLEGRENQPQHF
NA	TRBV6-5	TRBD2	TRBJ2-7	TGTGCCAGCAGTACCCCCCGGGGGGGCTCCTACGAGCAGTACTTC	CASSTPRGGSYEQYF
NA	TRBV7-7	TRBD1	TRBJ2-5	TGTGCTAGCAGCCAGGACAGGGTGAGAGAGACCCAGTACTTC	CASSQDRVRETQYF
NA	TRBV11-2	TRBD2	TRBJ2-1	TGTGCCAGCAGCTTCGGACTAGCGGGGGGGCTAAATGAGCAGTTCTTC	CASSFGLAGGLNEQFF
NA	TRBV15	NA	TRBJ2-5	TGTGCCACCAGCAGAGATGGGACTTTACAAGAGACCCAGTACTTC	CATSRDGTLQETQYF
once	TRBV6-6	TRBD1	TRBJ1-1	TGTGCCAGCAGTCGGGGGGGACAGGGCACTGAAGCTTTCTTT	CASSRGGQGTEAFF
NA	TRBV6-5	NA	TRBJ2-1	TGTGCCAGCAGTTGGTTGACTAGTCCCCTTTACAATGAGCAGTTCTTC	CASSWLTSPLYNEQFF
few	TRBV14	NA	TRBJ1-2	TGTGCCAGCAGCCCCTTACAGGTTGACTATGGCTACACCTTC	CASSPLQVDYGYTF
NA	TRBV6-5	TRBD1	TRBJ1-3	TGTGCCAGCAGTTATTCTACAGGGGGCGATGGAAACACCATATATTTT	CASSYSTGGDGNTIYF
NA	TRBV7-9	NA	TRBJ1-4	TGTGCCAGCAGCTCAATCATACGGGAGCAAGAAAAACTGTTTTTT	CASSSIIREQEKLFF
NA	TRBV6-5	TRBD2	TRBJ2-2	TGTGCCAGCAGTACTGGGGGGGCCGGGGAGCTGTTTTTT	CASSTGGAGELFF
few	TRBV4-1	TRBD1	TRBJ2-4	TGCGCCAGCAGCCACTATGACAGGGGAACCAAAAACATTCAGTACTTC	CASSHYDRGTKNIQYF
NA	TRBV3-1/TRBV3-2	TRBD2	TRBJ2-6	TGTGCCAGCAGCCAAGATGGGGGGGTAGCTGGGGCCAACGTCCTGACTTTC	CASSQDGGVAGANVLTF
NA	TRBV3-1/TRBV3-2	TRBD2	TRBJ2-2	TGTGCCAGCAGCCAAGAATCGGCGGGAGTGGTGATGTCCGGGGAGCTGTTTTTT	CASSQESAGVVMSGELFF
NA	TRBV4-1	NA	TRBJ2-3	TGCGCCAGCAGGGGACTTTATAAGGGGGCGCGGGGCACAGATACGCAGTATTTT	CASRGLYKGARGTDTQYF
NA	TRBV30	NA	TRBJ1-3	TGTGCCTGGGCAACAGGGCTCTCTGGAAACACCATATATTTT	CAWATGLSGNTIYF
once	TRBV29-1	TRBD2	TRBJ2-7	TGCAGCGTCCATAGCGGGACTAGCTCCTACGAGCAGTACTTC	CSVHSGTSSYEQYF
NA	TRBV2	NA	TRBJ1-2	TGTGCCAGCAACCCAGGGGCTAACTATGGCTACACCTTC	CASNPGANYGYTF
NA	TRBV19	NA	TRBJ1-1	TGTGCCAGTAGTCTCGCGGGGCAGGGAGGGTACACTGAAGCTTTCTTT	CASSLAGQGGYTEAFF
NA	TRBV5-1	TRBD1	TRBJ2-7	TGCGCAACCCGAGGAGGGACAGGGGATATGCACGAGCAGTACTTC	CATRGGTGDMHEQYF
NA	TRBV5-1	TRBD1	TRBJ1-2	TGCGCCAGCAGCTTGGAGGGACAGGGCACATATGGCTACACCTTC	CASSLEGQGTYGYTF
few	TRBV7-2	NA	TRBJ1-3	TGTGCCAGCAGCTTAGATACAGGGATAAACACCATATATTTT	CASSLDTGINTIYF
NA	TRBV19	NA	TRBJ1-1	TGTGCCAGTAGTATGCGTGAGGGAGGGACTGAAGCTTTCTTT	CASSMREGGTEAFF
NA	TRBV6-5	NA	TRBJ2-3	TGTGCCAGCAGTTACGACTTCTCTAGCACAGATACGCAGTATTTT	CASSYDFSSTDTQYF
NA	TRBV12-5	TRBD1	TRBJ1-6	TGTGCTAGTGGTTTGACCACGACAGGGTACGGGACGGGCTCCTATAATTCACCCCTCCACTTT	CASGLTTTGYGTGSYNSPLHF
NA	TRBV6-5	TRBD2	TRBJ2-7	TGTGCCAGCAATCGGTTAGCGGGTGAATACGAGCAGTACTTC	CASNRLAGEYEQYF
NA	TRBV10-2	TRBD2	TRBJ2-5	TGCGCCAGCAGTGCGGGGACTAGCGCGGAGACCCAGTACTTC	CASSAGTSAETQYF
NA	TRBV11-3	NA	TRBJ2-5	TGTGCCAGCAGCTTACAGAACCAAGAGACCCAGTACTTC	CASSLQNQETQYF
few	TRBV28	NA	TRBJ1-2	TGTGCCAGCAGTTTAGACAGATACTATGGCTACACCTTC	CASSLDRYYGYTF
NA	TRBV6-1	NA	TRBJ2-1	TGTGCCAGCAGTGAAACGTTGGGACAACTCTACAATGAGCAGTTCTTC	CASSETLGQLYNEQFF
NA	TRBV25-1	NA	TRBJ1-5	TGTGCCAGCAGTGCGGACAGACTCAATCAGCCCCAGCATTTT	CASSADRLNQPQHF
NA	TRBV9	NA	TRBJ1-4	TGTGCCAGCAGCGTAGGCGGTCCTAATGAAAAACTGTTTTTT	CASSVGGPNEKLFF
NA	TRBV11-2	TRBD1	TRBJ1-5	TGTGCCAGCAGTCTACAGGGGGCTGTGAATCAGCCCCAGCATTTT	CASSLQGAVNQPQHF
NA	TRBV2	TRBD1	TRBJ1-1	TGTGCCATTGACAGGGACGGAGGGCCTGAAGCTTTCTTT	CAIDRDGGPEAFF
few	TRBV5-1	NA	TRBJ1-1	TGCGCCAGCAGCCTATCGGACACTGAAGCTTTCTTT	CASSLSDTEAFF
NA	TRBV5-1	NA	TRBJ1-5	TGCGCCAGCAGCTTGGACGGGATACATAGCAATCAGCCCCAGCATTTT	CASSLDGIHSNQPQHF
NA	TRBV15	TRBD2	TRBJ2-1	TGTGCCACCAGCAGATCCCGGGGGGAACGATACAATGAGCAGTTCTTC	CATSRSRGERYNEQFF
NA	TRBV23-1	TRBD2	TRBJ2-3	TGCGCCAGCATCCTTAGCGGGAGAAGCGTCACAGATACGCAGTATTTT	CASILSGRSVTDTQYF
once	TRBV19	TRBD1	TRBJ1-2	TGTGCCAGCACCAATACCGGGACAGGTGGCATCTATGGCTACACCTTC	CASTNTGTGGIYGYTF
NA	TRBV5-1	TRBD1	TRBJ2-5	TGCGCCAGCAGCTTGTCCGGGACAGGGGAAGAGACCCAGTACTTC	CASSLSGTGEETQYF
NA	TRBV5-1	NA	TRBJ1-6	TGCGCCAGCAGCTTGGTAGGGGACGGGAGTTCACCCCTCCACTTT	CASSLVGDGSSPLHF
NA	TRBV18	TRBD2	TRBJ2-1	TGTGCCAGCTCACGGACGGGACTAGCGGGGGGTTCCTACAATGAGCAGTTCTTC	CASSRTGLAGGSYNEQFF
NA	TRBV19	TRBD1	TRBJ2-1	TGTGCCAGTAGTCCCCGGACAGGGACCAATGAGCAGTTCTTC	CASSPRTGTNEQFF